This T cell receptor (beta chain) was found in a study of blood T cell repertoires in COVID-19. As for the study in general: Researchers got acute and convalescent COVID-19 samples from the United States, Italy and Spain. In each case, the material was cDNA or gDNA derived from T cells, B-cell-depleted T cells, or PBMCs.

The CDR3 totals 16 residues. The germline V gene has CDR1 KGHDR and CDR2 SFDVKD. V trimming: 4 bases; J trimming: 9 bases; junction bases outside the gene matches: 10. Original handling: Estimation of nucleated cell counts was performed using reference gene primer amplification. Sequencing used immunoSEQ multiplex PCR; TCRdb keeps in-frame clones, though not all of them. That table gives V, J and clone size, and the DNA gave D and trimming. The table lists some 170,000 clones, almost 80% of them singletons, with roughly 28% in the top ten. This clonotype was obtained from a woman in her 70s with acute or convalescent COVID-19. The specimen was peripheral blood. The gene calls are TRBV24-1 and TRBJ2-1; 11 bases match TRBD2. CDR3 nucleotide sequence: TGTGCCACCAGTGACACCCCTAGCGGGAGGCTGGGTGAGCAGTTCTTC. Translating it yields CATSDTPSGRLGEQFF.